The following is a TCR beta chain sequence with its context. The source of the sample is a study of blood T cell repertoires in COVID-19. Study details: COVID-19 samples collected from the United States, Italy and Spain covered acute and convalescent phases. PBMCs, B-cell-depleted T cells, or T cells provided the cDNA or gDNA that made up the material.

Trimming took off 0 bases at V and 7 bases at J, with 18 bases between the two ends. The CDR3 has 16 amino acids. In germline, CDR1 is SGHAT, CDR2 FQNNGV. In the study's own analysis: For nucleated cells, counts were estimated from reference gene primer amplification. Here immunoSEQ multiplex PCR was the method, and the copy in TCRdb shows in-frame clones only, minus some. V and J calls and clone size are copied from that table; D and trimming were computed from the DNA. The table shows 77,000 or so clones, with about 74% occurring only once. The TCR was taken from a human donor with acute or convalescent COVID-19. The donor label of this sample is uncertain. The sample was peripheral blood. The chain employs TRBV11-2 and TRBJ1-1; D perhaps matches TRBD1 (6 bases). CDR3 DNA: TGTGCCAGCAGCTTAGATGGCCCGAGGACAGCCCGTGAAGCTTTCTTT. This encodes CASSLDGPRTAREAFF. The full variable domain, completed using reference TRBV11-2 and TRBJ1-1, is EAGVAQSPRYKIIEKRQSVAFWCNPISGHATLYWYQQILGQGPKLLIQFQNNGVVDDSQLPKDRFSAERLKGVDSTLKIQPAKLEDSAVYLCASSLDGPRTAREAFFGQGTRLTVV.